Below are 26 T cell receptor beta chains sequenced from a single sample in a study of T-cell reconstitution after alpha-beta-depleted transplantation in children. Library preparation (for TCRbeta) was performed with unique molecular identifiers. TCRdb processed the PCR reads anew with MiXCR; each CDR3 protein has one entry. The sample contains a few hundred thousand distinct CDR3 sequences, approximately 10% of which appear only once. This specimen consisted of peripheral blood, obtained 180 days after TCRalphabeta/CD19-depleted stem cell transplant. These TCRs come from a male patient aged 2-15 years who had a stem cell transplant for chronic granulomatous disease, so the T cells may come from the graft donor.

This clonotype was counted many times. The chain combines TRBV9 with TRBJ2-5; D gene uncertain. Germline loops: CDR1 SGDLS, CDR2 YYNGEE. Trimming removed 0 bases from V and 5 bases from J, with 14 bases in between. This CDR3 region has 15 residues. The CDR3 spells CASSVGWAREETQYF. The CDR3 bases are TGTGCCAGCAGCGTAGGCTGGGCCAGAGAGGAGACCCAGTACTTC.

This clonotype was seen ten or more times. This rearrangement joins TRBV7-6 to TRBJ2-5, with D unresolved. Germline V gives CDR1 SGHVS, CDR2 FNYEAQ. The CDR3 has 16 amino acids. Trimming took off 5 bases at V and 5 bases at J, with 21 bases between the two ends. CDR3 in DNA: TGTGCCAGCAGCCAACCGACCACTATCGAAGGGGAGACCCAGTACTTC. Amino acids: CASSQPTTIEGETQYF.

This clonotype was counted only a few times. The V and J genes are TRBV27 and TRBJ2-5; D perhaps matches TRBD2 (6 bases). Trimming pared 5 bases from V and 9 bases from J, leaving 13 bases between. Germline lookup yields CDR1 MNHEY and CDR2 SMNVEV (reference sequence). The CDR3 extends over 12 amino acids. The CDR3 DNA follows: TGTGCCAGCAGTCCCTCGCCGGGGGCCCAGTACTTC. Residues: CASSPSPGAQYF.

This clonotype was found many times. This chain uses TRBV20-1 with TRBJ2-5, with 11 bases matching TRBD2. V lost 4 bases, J lost 4 bases, and 5 bases stayed unmatched. Germline CDR1 reads DFQATT; CDR2 reads SNEGSKA (reference sequence). This CDR3 has 14 residues. CDR3 coding DNA: TGCAGTGCTAACCCCGGGACTAGCGGAGAGACCCAGTACTTC. Its translation: CSANPGTSGETQYF.

This clonotype was counted ten times or more. The chain joins TRBV27 to TRBJ1-1; D unclear. Germline-derived CDR1 and CDR2 are MNHEY and SMNVEV (reference sequence). The V gene lost 3 bases and the J gene lost 4 bases, with 6 bases spanning the gap. The CDR3 spans 12 residues. The CDR3 region is CASSFRATEAFF. The CDR3 region has the DNA TGTGCCAGCAGTTTTCGGGCCACTGAAGCTTTCTTT.

This clonotype was counted between two and nine times. This chain joins TRBV20-1 and TRBJ2-1; 7 bases are a match to TRBD2. There are 16 residues in the CDR3. Germline V lookup: CDR1 DFQATT, CDR2 SNEGSKA (reference sequence). Trimming cost V 5 bases and J 3 bases; bases outside gene matches: 13. The CDR3 DNA reads TGCAGTGCTCCCAATGCCCGGGACTACAGCTACAATGAGCAGTTCTTC. The encoded protein is CSAPNARDYSYNEQFF.

Many counts were recorded for this clonotype. V and J are TRBV7-9 and TRBJ2-1; D remains unclear. V lost 4 bases, J lost 4 bases, and 14 bases lay in between. Germline V gene lookup returns CDR1 SEHNR and CDR2 FQNEAQ (reference sequence). The CDR3 runs 15 residues. The CDR3 spells CASSYLSLGYNEQFF. As DNA, the CDR3 is TGTGCCAGCAGCTACCTTTCTTTAGGTTACAATGAGCAGTTCTTC.

This clonotype appeared many times. The J gene is TRBJ2-2, the V gene TRBV11-2; 9 bases are shared with TRBD1. CDR3 length: 15 amino acids. Germline V CDR1 and CDR2: SGHAT, FQNNGV. Losses at the gene ends were 4 bases for V and 5 bases for J; bases not matched to a gene: 5. CDR3 loop: CASSSNRGRTGELFF. Written as DNA, the CDR3 is TGTGCCAGCAGCTCCAACAGGGGGCGAACCGGGGAGCTGTTTTTT. Drawing the rest from reference TRBV11-2 and TRBJ2-2, the complete variable domain is EAGVAQSPRYKIIEKRQSVAFWCNPISGHATLYWYQQILGQGPKLLIQFQNNGVVDDSQLPKDRFSAERLKGVDSTLKIQPAKLEDSAVYLCASSSNRGRTGELFFGEGSRLTVL.

This clonotype has at least ten counts. This chain uses TRBV29-1 with TRBJ2-3, with 8 positions matching TRBD2. CDR3 length: 16 residues. With 4 bases clipped from V and 4 bases from J, the junction kept 13 bases outside the gene matches. Germline values: CDR1 SQVTM, CDR2 ANQGSEA. The CDR3 here is CSVATGTAGGSDTQYF. The CDR3 DNA reads as TGCAGCGTTGCAACGGGAACGGCGGGAGGATCAGATACGCAGTATTTT.

This clonotype was counted many times. V usage is TRBV5-1 and J usage is TRBJ2-1, with D perhaps matching TRBD2 (6 bases). CDR3 size: 15 residues. Trimming took 3 bases from V and 5 from J, leaving 15 bases between them. The germline V gene has CDR1 SGHRS and CDR2 YFSETQ. In DNA, the CDR3 is TGCGCCAGCAGCTGGGGGGACTTGCGAGACAATGAGCAGTTCTTC. It yields the protein CASSWGDLRDNEQFF.

There are many counts of this clonotype. V and J are TRBV29-1 and TRBJ1-1; 7 nucleotides agree with TRBD1. The CDR3 sequence is 14 residues long. The V segment lost 3 bases and the J segment 0 bases; nucleotides outside the gene matches: 4. The V gene's germline CDR1 is SQVTM and CDR2 ANQGSEA. CDR3 sequence reads: CSVDRGGMNTEAFF. The CDR3 nucleotides read TGCAGCGTTGACAGGGGGGGCATGAACACTGAAGCTTTCTTT.

This clonotype was detected a few times. The rearrangement joins TRBV19 to TRBJ2-1; the match to TRBD2 covers 9 bases. The CDR3 runs 16 residues. Looked up from germline, CDR1 is LNHDA and CDR2 is SQIVND (reference sequence). V lost 7 bases and J lost 6; bases outside the gene matches: 13. CDR3 residues: CASNPRVAGGPNEQFF. The CDR3 nucleotides are TGTGCCAGTAACCCCCGGGTTGCGGGGGGGCCCAATGAGCAGTTCTTC.

This clonotype occurred many times. The chain employs TRBV2 and TRBJ2-1; D is possibly TRBD1 or TRBD2 (5 bases each). CDR3 size: 18 residues. Trimming shortened V by 2 bases and J by 5 bases, and 22 bases separated the two germline ends. The V gene's germline CDR1 is SNHLY and CDR2 FYNNEI. For the CDR3, the DNA is TGTGCCAGCAGTGAACCGAAACCGGGACGGTTAAGTAACAATGAGCAGTTCTTC. The encoded protein is CASSEPKPGRLSNNEQFF.

This clonotype was seen repeatedly, ten times or more. This chain connects TRBV5-5 to TRBJ2-1; D call uncertain. Germline V CDR1 and CDR2: SGHKS, YYEKEE (reference sequence). The CDR3 has 11 amino acids. Deletions cut 5 bases from V and 8 bases from J, with 8 bases between. This CDR3 is CASSRVHEQFF. Written as DNA, the CDR3 is TGTGCCAGCAGTAGGGTCCATGAGCAGTTCTTC.

In this sample, this clonotype turned up many times. The chain recombines TRBV12-3 or TRBV12-4 with TRBJ2-1; TRBD2 might be the D (7 bases). V lost 6 bases and J lost 8, with 23 bases in between. CDR3 size: 16 residues. The CDR3 protein is CASSPQGWEGLYEQFF. CDR3 nucleotides: TGTGCCAGCAGCCCCCAGGGGTGGGAGGGCCTATATGAGCAGTTCTTC.

In its sample, this clonotype was seen a few times. The CDR3 is CAWRSLARETQYF. Written as DNA, the CDR3 is TGTGCCTGGAGATCTCTAGCACGAGAGACCCAGTACTTC. The chain couples TRBV30 to TRBJ2-5; D is possibly TRBD2 (5 bases). V lost 3 bases and J lost 4, with 12 bases in between. Germline values: CDR1 GTSNPN, CDR2 SVGIG (reference sequence). This CDR3 has 13 amino acids.

This clonotype has at least ten counts. The rearrangement joins TRBV2 to TRBJ2-4; D is unclear. Trimming took off 6 bases at V and 0 bases at J, with 9 bases between the two ends. Germline CDR1 SNHLY, CDR2 FYNNEI. The CDR3 runs to 14 residues. CDR3 region: CASRIELAKNIQYF. Written as DNA, the CDR3 is TGTGCCAGCAGAATAGAACTAGCCAAAAACATTCAGTACTTC.

This clonotype was counted ten times or more. This chain joins TRBV4-2 and TRBJ2-3; no reliable D call. With 1 base removed from V and 5 bases from J, the gap between germline ends came to 10 bases. Per germline, CDR1 LGHNA and CDR2 YNFKEQ. The CDR3 spans 14 residues. CDR3 region: CASSQAVPEDTQYF. The CDR3 DNA follows: TGTGCCAGCAGCCAAGCGGTCCCAGAAGATACGCAGTATTTT.

This clonotype was observed many times. This chain links TRBV18 with TRBJ1-3, with 7 nucleotides matching TRBD1. CDR1 and CDR2 (germline): KGHSH, LQKENI. The CDR3 consists of 12 residues. V lost 3 bases to trimming and J lost 8 bases; unmatched junction nucleotides: 1. The CDR3 sequence is CASSPQGDTIYF. DNA of the CDR3: TGTGCCAGCTCACCGCAGGGGGACACCATATATTTT.

The sample holds many counts of this clonotype. The CDR3 DNA reads as TGTGCCAGCAGCTTTAATAGTCCAGATACGCAGTATTTT. This codes for CASSFNSPDTQYF. The chain couples TRBV7-2 to TRBJ2-3; D uncertain. The germline V gene encodes CDR1 SGHTA and CDR2 FQGNSA. V shed 3 bases and J shed 4 bases, with 8 bases lying between them. The CDR3 extends over 13 amino acids.

The gene calls are TRBV20-1 and TRBJ2-1, with 9 bases fitting TRBD2. The ends lost 3 bases at V and 2 bases at J; junction bases unmatched: 5. This CDR3 spans 15 amino acids. Germline V gene data show CDR1 as DFQATT and CDR2 as SNEGSKA (reference sequence). CDR3 sequence (DNA): TGCAGTGCTAGTATGCCTAGCGGGACCTACAATGAGCAGTTCTTC. Protein: CSASMPSGTYNEQFF.

This clonotype was counted at least ten times. The V gene is TRBV7-2, the J gene TRBJ2-1; TRBD1 aligns across 7 bases. The CDR3 loop spans 13 amino acids. CDR1 and CDR2 from the germline V gene are SGHTA and FQGNSA. V was clipped by 10 bases and J by 3 bases; unmatched bases: 6. The CDR3 reads CAIETGNYNEQFF. The CDR3 DNA follows: TGTGCCATAGAGACAGGGAACTACAATGAGCAGTTCTTC. The full variable domain, with the rest looked up from reference TRBV7-2 and TRBJ2-1, is GAGVSQSPSNKVTEKGKDVELRCDPISGHTALYWYRQSLGQGLEFLIYFQGNSAPDKSGLPSDRFSAERTGGSVSTLTIQRTQQEDSAVYLCAIETGNYNEQFFGPGTRLTVL.

This clonotype was seen ten or more times. The chain joins TRBV29-1 to TRBJ2-4; no clear D. This CDR3 comprises 12 residues. Germline-derived CDR1 and CDR2 are SQVTM and ANQGSEA. V was clipped by 1 base and J by 8 bases, with 9 bases between them. The CDR3 sequence: CSVEGARDIQYF. The CDR3, as DNA: TGCAGCGTTGAAGGGGCGCGCGACATTCAGTACTTC.

This clonotype has at least ten counts. This chain uses TRBV12-3 or TRBV12-4 with TRBJ1-5; D is possibly TRBD1 (6 bases). The V gene lost 3 bases and the J gene lost 0 bases, with 18 bases spanning the gap. This CDR3 has 18 amino acids. The CDR3 sequence is CASSFSAGVEYSNQPQHF. CDR3 DNA sequence: TGTGCCAGCAGTTTCTCGGCAGGGGTGGAATATAGCAATCAGCCCCAGCATTTT.

Remarks on this clonotype: A much larger clone sits a single nucleotide away, making a read error possible. This CDR3 reads CASTSGARNGYTF. CDR3 nucleotide sequence: TGTGCCAGCACTTCCGGGGCGAGGAATGGCTACACCTTC. The chain links TRBV12-3 or TRBV12-4 to TRBJ1-2; D might be TRBD1 (5 bases). The CDR3 runs to 13 residues. V lost 7 bases and J lost 6, with 15 bases in between.

This clonotype was seen many times. The chain links TRBV29-1 to TRBJ2-1; a weak D match, TRBD2 (6 bases). Germline CDR1 and CDR2: SQVTM and ANQGSEA. The CDR3 contains 13 residues. The CDR3 sequence is CRAIRAGYNEQFF. CDR3 DNA: TGCAGGGCAATCAGGGCGGGATACAATGAGCAGTTCTTC.